The clone carrying this T cell receptor (beta chain) was observed a few times. As yet, its antigen is unknown. Trimming pared 0 bases from V and 2 bases from J, leaving 13 bases between. Germline V lookup: CDR1 WSHSY, CDR2 SAAADI. The CDR3 is 16 amino acids. TCRdb re-called the 5' RACE reads through MiXCR, storing one row per CDR3 protein. This sample has about 40,000 distinct CDR3 sequences; approximately 17% occur once, and the top ten carry 2.5% to 3.5%. Study-level findings and limits: Tumor Tregs overlapped most with tumor, then blood, naive CD4+ cells.

Material for sequencing was naive CD4+ T cells sorted from a lymph node. Subset described: naive CD4+ T cells, CD4+CD45RA+CD25-. This rearrangement joins TRBV10-2 to TRBJ2-5; tentatively, D is TRBD2 (5 bases). This receptor was identified in a female donor with breast cancer. The CDR3 spells CASSESRAASQETQYF. The CDR3 DNA reads TGCGCCAGCAGTGAGTCGAGAGCGGCTAGTCAAGAGACCCAGTACTTC.